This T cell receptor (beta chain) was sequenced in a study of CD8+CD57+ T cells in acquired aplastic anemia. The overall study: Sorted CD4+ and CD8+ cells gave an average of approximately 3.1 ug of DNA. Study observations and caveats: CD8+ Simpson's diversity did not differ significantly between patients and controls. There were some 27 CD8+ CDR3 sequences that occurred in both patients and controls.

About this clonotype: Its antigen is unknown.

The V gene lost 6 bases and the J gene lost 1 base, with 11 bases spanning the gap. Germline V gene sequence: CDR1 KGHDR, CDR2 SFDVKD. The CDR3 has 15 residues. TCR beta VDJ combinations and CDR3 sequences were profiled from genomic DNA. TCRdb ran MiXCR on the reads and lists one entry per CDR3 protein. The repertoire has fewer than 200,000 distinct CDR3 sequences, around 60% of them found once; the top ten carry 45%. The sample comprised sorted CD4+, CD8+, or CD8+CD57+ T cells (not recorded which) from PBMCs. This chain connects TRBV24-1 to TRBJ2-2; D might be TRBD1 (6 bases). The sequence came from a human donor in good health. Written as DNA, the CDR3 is TGTGCCACCAGTTCTGGACAGCTGAACACCGGGGAGCTGTTTTTT. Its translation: CATSSGQLNTGELFF.